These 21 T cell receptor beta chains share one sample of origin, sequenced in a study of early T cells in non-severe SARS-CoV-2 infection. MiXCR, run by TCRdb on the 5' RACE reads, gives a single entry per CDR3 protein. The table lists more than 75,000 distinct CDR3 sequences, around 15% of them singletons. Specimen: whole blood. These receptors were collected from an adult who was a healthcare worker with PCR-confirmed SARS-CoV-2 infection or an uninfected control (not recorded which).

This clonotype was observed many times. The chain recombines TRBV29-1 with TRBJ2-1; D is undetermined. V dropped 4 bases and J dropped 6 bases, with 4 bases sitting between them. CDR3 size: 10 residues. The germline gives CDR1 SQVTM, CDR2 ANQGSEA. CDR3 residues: CSVAVNEQFF. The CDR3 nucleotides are TGCAGCGTTGCGGTCAATGAGCAGTTCTTC.

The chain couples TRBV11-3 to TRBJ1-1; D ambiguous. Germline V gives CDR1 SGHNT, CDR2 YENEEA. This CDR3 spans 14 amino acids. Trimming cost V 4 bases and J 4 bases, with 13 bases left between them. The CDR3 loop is CASSSDFVGTEAFF. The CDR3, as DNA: TGTGCCAGCAGCTCGGACTTTGTAGGCACTGAAGCTTTCTTT.

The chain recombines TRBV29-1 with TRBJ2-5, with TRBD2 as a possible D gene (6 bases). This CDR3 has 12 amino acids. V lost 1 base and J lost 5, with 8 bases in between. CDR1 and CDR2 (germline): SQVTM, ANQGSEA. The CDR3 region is CSVEAGRETQYF. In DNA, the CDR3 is TGCAGCGTTGAAGCGGGGAGGGAGACCCAGTACTTC.

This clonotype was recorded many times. Here the CDR3 DNA reads TGTGCCAGCAGCCATCGGACAGGGGACCAGTACTTC. Amino acid sequence: CASSHRTGDQYF. The chain combines TRBV3-1 with TRBJ2-5; TRBD1 matches at 9 bases. Germline values: CDR1 LGHDT, CDR2 YNNKEL (reference sequence). This CDR3 has 12 residues. The V gene end was trimmed by 3 bases and the J gene end by 10 bases; junction bases not matched to a gene: 3.

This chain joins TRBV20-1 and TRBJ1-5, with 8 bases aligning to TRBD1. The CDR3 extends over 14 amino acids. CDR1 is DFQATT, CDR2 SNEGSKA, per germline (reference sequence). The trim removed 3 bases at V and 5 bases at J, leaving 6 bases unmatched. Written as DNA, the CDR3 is TGCAGTGCTAGTATCGGACAGGGTGATCAGCCCCAGCATTTT. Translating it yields CSASIGQGDQPQHF.

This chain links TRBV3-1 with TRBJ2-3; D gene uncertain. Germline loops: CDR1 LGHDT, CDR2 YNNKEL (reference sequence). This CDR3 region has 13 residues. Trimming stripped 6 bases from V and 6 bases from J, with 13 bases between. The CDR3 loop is CASSPKGYDTQYF. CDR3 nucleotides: TGTGCCAGCAGTCCCAAAGGGTACGATACGCAGTATTTT.

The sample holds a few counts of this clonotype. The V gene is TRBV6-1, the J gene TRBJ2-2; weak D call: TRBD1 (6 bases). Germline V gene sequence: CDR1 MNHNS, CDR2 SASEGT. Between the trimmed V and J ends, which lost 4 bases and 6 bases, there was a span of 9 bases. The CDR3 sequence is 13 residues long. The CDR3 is CASSAQGSGELFF. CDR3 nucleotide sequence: TGTGCCAGCAGTGCACAGGGATCCGGGGAGCTGTTTTTT.

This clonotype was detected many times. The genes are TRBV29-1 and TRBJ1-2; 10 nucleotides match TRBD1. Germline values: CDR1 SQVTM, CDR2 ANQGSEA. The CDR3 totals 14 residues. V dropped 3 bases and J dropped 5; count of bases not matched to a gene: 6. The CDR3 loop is CSVDGDRGLYGYTF. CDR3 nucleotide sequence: TGCAGCGTTGACGGGGACAGGGGTCTTTATGGCTACACCTTC.

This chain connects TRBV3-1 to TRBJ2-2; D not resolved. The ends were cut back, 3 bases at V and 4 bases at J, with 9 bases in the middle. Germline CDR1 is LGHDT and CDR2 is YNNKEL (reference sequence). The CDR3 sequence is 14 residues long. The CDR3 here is CASSQLGGTGELFF. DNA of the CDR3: TGTGCCAGCAGCCAGCTAGGTGGCACCGGGGAGCTGTTTTTT.

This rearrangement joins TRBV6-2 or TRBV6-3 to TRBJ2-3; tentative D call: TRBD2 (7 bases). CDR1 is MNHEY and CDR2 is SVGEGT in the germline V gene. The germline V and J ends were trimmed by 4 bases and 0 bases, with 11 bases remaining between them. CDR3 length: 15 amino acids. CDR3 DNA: TGTGCCAGCAGTTTGGGGGGGCTGAGCACAGATACGCAGTATTTT. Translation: CASSLGGLSTDTQYF.

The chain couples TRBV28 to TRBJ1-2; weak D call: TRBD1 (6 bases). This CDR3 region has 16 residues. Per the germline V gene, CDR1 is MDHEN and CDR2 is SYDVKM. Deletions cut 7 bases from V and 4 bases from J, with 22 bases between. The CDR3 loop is CASKTGKQEVGYGYTF. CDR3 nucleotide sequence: TGTGCCAGCAAAACAGGGAAGCAGGAGGTCGGCTATGGCTACACCTTC.

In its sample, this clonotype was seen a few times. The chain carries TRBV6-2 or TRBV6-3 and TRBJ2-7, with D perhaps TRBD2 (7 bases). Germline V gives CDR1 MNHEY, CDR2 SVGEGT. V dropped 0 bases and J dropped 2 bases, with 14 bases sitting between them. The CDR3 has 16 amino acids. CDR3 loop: CASSYSESGGPYEQYF. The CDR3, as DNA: TGTGCCAGCAGTTACTCGGAGTCGGGGGGCCCCTACGAGCAGTACTTC.

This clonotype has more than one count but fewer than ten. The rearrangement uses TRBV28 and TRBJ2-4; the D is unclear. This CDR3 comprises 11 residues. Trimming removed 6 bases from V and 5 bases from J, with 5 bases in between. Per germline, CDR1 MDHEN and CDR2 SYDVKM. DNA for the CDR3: TGTGCCAGCAGCCGCCAAAACATTCAGTACTTC. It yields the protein CASSRQNIQYF.

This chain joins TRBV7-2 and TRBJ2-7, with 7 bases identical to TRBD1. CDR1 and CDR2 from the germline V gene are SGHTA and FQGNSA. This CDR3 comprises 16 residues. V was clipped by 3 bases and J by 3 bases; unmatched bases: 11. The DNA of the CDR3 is TGTGCCAGCAGCTTCCGCCCCCGGGACAGTTTCTACGAGCAGTACTTC. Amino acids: CASSFRPRDSFYEQYF.

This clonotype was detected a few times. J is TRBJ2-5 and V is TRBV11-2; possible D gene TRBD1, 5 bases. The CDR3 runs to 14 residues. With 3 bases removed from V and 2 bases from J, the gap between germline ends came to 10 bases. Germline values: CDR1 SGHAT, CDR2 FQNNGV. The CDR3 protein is CASSFVTAQETQYF. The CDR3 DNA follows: TGTGCCAGCAGCTTCGTGACAGCGCAAGAGACCCAGTACTTC. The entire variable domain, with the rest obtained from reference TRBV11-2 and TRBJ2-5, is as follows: EAGVAQSPRYKIIEKRQSVAFWCNPISGHATLYWYQQILGQGPKLLIQFQNNGVVDDSQLPKDRFSAERLKGVDSTLKIQPAKLEDSAVYLCASSFVTAQETQYFGPGTRLLVL.

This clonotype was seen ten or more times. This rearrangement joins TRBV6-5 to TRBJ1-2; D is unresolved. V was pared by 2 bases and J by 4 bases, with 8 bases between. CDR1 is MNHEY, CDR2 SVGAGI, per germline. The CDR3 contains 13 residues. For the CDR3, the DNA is TGTGCCAGCAGTTACCAGGCACCCTATGGCTACACCTTC. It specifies CASSYQAPYGYTF.

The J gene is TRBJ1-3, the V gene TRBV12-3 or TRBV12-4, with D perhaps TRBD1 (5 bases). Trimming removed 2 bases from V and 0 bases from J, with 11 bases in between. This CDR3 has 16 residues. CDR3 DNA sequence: TGTGCCAGCAGTTTACGGGGACGGAGCTCTGGAAACACCATATATTTT. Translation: CASSLRGRSSGNTIYF.

The chain's CDR3 is CASRLAGGQETQYF. The CDR3 nucleotides are TGTGCCAGCCGACTAGCGGGGGGCCAAGAGACCCAGTACTTC. V usage is TRBV13 and J usage is TRBJ2-5, with 13 bases matching TRBD2. The CDR3 runs 14 residues. Germline CDR1 and CDR2: PRHDT and FYEKMQ (reference sequence). With 8 bases clipped from V and 1 base from J, the junction kept 1 base outside the gene matches.

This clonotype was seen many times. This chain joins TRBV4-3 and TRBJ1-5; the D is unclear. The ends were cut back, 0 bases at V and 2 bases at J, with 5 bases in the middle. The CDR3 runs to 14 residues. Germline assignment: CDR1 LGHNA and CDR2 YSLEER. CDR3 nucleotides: TGCGCCAGCAGCCAAGATATCGGCAATCAGCCCCAGCATTTT. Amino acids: CASSQDIGNQPQHF.

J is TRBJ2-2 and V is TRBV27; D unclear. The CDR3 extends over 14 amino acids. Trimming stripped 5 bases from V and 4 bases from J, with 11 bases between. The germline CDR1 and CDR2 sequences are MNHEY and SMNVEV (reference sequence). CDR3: CASSPGLGTGELFF. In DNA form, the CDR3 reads TGTGCCAGCAGTCCCGGTTTAGGCACCGGGGAGCTGTTTTTT.

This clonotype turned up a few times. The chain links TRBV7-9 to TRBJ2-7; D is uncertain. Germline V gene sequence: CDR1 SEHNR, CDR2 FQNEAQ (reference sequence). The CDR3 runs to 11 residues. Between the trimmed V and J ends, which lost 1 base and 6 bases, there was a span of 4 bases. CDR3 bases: TGTGCCAGCAGCTTAGAACGCGAGCAGTACTTC. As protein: CASSLEREQYF.